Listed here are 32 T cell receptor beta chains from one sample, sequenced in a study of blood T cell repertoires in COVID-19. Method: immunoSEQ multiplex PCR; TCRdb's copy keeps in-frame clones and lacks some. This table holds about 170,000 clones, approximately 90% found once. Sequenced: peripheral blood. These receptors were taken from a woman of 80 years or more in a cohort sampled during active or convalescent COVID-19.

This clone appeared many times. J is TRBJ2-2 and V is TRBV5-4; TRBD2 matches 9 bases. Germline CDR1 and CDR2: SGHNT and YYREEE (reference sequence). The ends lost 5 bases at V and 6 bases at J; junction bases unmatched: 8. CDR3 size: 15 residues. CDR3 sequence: CASSGTSSGAGELFF. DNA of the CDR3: TGTGCCAGCAGTGGGACTAGCTCCGGGGCCGGGGAGCTGTTTTTT. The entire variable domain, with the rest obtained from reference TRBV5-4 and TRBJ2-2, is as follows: ETGVTQSPTHLIKTRGQQVTLRCSSQSGHNTVSWYQQALGQGPQFIFQYYREEENGRGNFPPRFSGLQFPNYSSELNVNALELDDSALYLCASSGTSSGAGELFFGEGSRLTVL.

This CDR3 reads CATSDSRVNIHEQYF. The CDR3 DNA is TGTGCCACCAGTGATTCCAGGGTAAATATCCACGAGCAGTACTTC. The J gene is TRBJ2-7, the V gene TRBV24-1; TRBD1 is a possible D gene (5 bases). The CDR3 has 15 amino acids. Germline V gives CDR1 KGHDR, CDR2 SFDVKD. Between the trimmed V and J ends, which lost 2 bases and 5 bases, there was a span of 15 bases.

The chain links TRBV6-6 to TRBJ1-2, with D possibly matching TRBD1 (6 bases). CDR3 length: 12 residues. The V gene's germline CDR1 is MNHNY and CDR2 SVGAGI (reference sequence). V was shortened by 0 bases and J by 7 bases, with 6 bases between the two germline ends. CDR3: CASSYSGGGYTF. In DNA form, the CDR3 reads TGTGCCAGCAGTTACTCAGGGGGTGGCTACACCTTC.

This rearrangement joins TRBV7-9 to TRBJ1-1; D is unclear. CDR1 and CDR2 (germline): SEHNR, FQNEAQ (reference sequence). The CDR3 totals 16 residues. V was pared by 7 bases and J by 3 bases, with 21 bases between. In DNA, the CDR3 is TGTGCCAGCAACCCGCTTGGTACCCCAGGCGACACTGAAGCTTTCTTT. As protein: CASNPLGTPGDTEAFF.

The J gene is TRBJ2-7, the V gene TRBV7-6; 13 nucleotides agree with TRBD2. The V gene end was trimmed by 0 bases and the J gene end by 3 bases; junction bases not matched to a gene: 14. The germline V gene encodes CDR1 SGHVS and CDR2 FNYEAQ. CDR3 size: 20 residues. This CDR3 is CASSLACGLAGDLLDYEQYV. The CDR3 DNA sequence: TGTGCCAGCAGCTTAGCGTGTGGACTAGCGGGAGACTTACTCGACTACGAGCAGTACGTC.

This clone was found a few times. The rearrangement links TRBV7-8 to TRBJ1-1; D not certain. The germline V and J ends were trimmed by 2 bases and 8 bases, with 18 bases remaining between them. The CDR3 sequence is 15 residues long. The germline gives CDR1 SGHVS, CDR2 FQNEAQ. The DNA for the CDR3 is TGTGCCAGCAGCTTAACAAGATTGGTTGATACGGAAGCTTTCTTT. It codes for CASSLTRLVDTEAFF.

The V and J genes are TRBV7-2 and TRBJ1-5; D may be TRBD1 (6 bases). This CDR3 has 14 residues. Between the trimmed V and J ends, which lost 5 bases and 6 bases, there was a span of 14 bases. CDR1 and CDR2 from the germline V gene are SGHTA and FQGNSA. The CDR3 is CASSHTGSGQPQHF. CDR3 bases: TGTGCCAGCAGCCATACAGGGAGTGGTCAGCCCCAGCATTTT. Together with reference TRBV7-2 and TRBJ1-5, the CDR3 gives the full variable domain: GAGVSQSPSNKVTEKGKDVELRCDPISGHTALYWYRQSLGQGLEFLIYFQGNSAPDKSGLPSDRFSAERTGGSVSTLTIQRTQQEDSAVYLCASSHTGSGQPQHFGDGTRLSIL.

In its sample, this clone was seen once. The CDR3 coding sequence is TGTGCCAGCAGCTTAGTGGGCAGGGTGGCTGAAGCTTTCTTT. The encoded protein is CASSLVGRVAEAFF. The rearrangement links TRBV7-9 to TRBJ1-1, with D perhaps TRBD1 (5 bases). With 1 base removed from V and 6 bases from J, the gap between germline ends came to 12 bases. From germline, CDR1 is SEHNR and CDR2 FQNEAQ (reference sequence). The CDR3 has 14 residues.

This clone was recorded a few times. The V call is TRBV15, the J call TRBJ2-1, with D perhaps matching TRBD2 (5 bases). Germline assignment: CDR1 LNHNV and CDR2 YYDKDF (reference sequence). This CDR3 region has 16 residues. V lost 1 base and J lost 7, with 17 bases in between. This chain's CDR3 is CATSRGGGSTTNEQFF. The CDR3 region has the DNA TGTGCCACCAGCAGAGGTGGAGGTTCTACGACAAATGAGCAGTTCTTC.

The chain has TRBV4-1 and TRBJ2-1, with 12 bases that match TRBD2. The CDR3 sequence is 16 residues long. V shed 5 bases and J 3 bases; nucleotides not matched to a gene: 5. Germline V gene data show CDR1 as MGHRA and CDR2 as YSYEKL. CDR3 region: CASSSRTSGIYNEQFF. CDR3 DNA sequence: TGCGCCAGCAGCTCCCGGACTAGCGGGATCTACAATGAGCAGTTCTTC.

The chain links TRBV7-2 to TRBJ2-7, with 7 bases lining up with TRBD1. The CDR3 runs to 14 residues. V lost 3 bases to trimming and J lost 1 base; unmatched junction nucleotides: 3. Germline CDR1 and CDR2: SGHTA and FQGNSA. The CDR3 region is CASSFRGQSYEQYF. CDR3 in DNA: TGTGCCAGCAGCTTTAGGGGACAGTCCTACGAGCAGTACTTC.

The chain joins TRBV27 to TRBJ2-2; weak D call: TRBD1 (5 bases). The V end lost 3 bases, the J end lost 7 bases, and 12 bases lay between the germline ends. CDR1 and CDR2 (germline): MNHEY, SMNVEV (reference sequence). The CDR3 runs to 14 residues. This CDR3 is CASSLSGQGGELFF. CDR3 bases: TGTGCCAGCAGTTTGAGTGGTCAGGGCGGGGAGCTGTTTTTT.

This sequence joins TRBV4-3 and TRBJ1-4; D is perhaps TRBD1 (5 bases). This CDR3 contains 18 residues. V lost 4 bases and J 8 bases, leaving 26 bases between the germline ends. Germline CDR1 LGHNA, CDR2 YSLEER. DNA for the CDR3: TGCGCCAGCAGCCCCCGACAGTCGGCCAATCTGATGACGGAAAAACTGTTTTTT. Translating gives CASSPRQSANLMTEKLFF.

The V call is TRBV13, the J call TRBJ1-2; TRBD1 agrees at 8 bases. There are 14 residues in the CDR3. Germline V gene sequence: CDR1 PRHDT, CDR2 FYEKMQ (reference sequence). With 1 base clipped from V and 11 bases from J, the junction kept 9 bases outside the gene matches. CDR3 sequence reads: CASSLDRGYSDYTF. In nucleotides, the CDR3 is TGTGCCAGCAGCTTAGACAGGGGGTATTCGGATTACACCTTC.

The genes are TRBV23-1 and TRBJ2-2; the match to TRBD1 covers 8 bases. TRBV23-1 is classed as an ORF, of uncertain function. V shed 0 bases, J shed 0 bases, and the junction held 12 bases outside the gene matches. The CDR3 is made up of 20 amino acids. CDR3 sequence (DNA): TGCGCCAGCAGTCAATCCCCCACTTCGACAGGGGCGCCGAACACCGGGGAGCTGTTTTTT. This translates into CASSQSPTSTGAPNTGELFF.

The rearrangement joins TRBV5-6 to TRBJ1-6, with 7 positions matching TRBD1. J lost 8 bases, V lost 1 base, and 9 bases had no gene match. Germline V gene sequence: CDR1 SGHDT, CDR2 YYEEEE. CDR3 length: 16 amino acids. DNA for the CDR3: TGTGCCAGCAGCTTGAAGGCAGGGGGACTTCATTCACCCCTCCACTTT. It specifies CASSLKAGGLHSPLHF.

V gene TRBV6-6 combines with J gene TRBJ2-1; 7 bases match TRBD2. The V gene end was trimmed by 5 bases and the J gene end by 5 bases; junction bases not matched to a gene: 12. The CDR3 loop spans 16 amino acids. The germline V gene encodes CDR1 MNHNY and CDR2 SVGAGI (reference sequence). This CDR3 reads CASSRTSASGNNEQFF. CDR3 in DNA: TGTGCCAGCAGTCGAACATCGGCTAGCGGTAACAATGAGCAGTTCTTC.

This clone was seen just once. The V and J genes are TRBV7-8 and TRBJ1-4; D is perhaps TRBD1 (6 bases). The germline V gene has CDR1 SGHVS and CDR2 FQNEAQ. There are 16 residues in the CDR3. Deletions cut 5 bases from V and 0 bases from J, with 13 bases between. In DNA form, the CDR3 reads TGTGCCAGCAGCATACGCCCAGGGGCAACTAATGAAAAACTGTTTTTT. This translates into CASSIRPGATNEKLFF.

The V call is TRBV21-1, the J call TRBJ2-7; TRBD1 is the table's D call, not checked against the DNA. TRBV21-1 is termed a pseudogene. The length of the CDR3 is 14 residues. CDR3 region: CASRKGTGVHEQYF. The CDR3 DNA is TGTGCCAGCAGAAAGGGGACAGGGGTCCACGAGCAGTACTTC.

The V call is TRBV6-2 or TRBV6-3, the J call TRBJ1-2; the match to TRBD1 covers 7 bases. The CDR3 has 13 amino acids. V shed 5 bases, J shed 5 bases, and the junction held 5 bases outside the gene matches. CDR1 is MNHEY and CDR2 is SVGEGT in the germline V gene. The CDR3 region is CASSQTGPYGYTF. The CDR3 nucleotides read TGTGCCAGCAGTCAGACAGGGCCATATGGCTACACCTTC.

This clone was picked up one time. The CDR3 nucleotides read TGTGCCACCAGCAGAGAAAGGGGCCAGCTTATCTCTGGAAACACCATATATTTT. Its protein product is CATSRERGQLISGNTIYF. The chain carries TRBV15 and TRBJ1-3, with D tentatively TRBD1 (5 bases). The CDR3 contains 18 residues. Trimming stripped 0 bases from V and 0 bases from J, with 15 bases between. Germline loops: CDR1 LNHNV, CDR2 YYDKDF (reference sequence).

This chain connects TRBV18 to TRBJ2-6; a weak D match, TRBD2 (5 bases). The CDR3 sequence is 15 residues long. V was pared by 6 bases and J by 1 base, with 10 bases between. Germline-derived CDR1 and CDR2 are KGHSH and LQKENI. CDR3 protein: CASSPGGSGANVLTF. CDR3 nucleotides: TGTGCCAGCTCTCCTGGCGGGTCTGGGGCCAACGTCCTGACTTTC.

CDR3 loop: CASSLEQGEQYF. The CDR3 bases are TGTGCCAGCAGCTTAGAACAGGGTGAGCAGTACTTC. The genes are TRBV7-9 and TRBJ2-7, with a possible D match to TRBD1 (6 bases). This CDR3 spans 12 amino acids. From germline, CDR1 is SEHNR and CDR2 FQNEAQ (reference sequence). V was pared by 1 base and J by 7 bases, with 8 bases between.

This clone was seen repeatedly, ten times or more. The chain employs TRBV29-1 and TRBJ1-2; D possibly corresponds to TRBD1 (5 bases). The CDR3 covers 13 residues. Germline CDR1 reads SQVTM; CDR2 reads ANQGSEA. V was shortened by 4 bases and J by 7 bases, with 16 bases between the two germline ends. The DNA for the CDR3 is TGCAGCGTTGCAGTCCAGGGCCTGAGTGGCTACACCTTC. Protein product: CSVAVQGLSGYTF.

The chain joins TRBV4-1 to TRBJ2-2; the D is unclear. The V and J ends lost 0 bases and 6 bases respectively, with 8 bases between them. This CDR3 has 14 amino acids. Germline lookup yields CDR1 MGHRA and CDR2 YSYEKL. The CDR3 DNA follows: TGCGCCAGCAGCCAAGATGTTGCGGCCGGGGAGCTGTTTTTT. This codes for CASSQDVAAGELFF.

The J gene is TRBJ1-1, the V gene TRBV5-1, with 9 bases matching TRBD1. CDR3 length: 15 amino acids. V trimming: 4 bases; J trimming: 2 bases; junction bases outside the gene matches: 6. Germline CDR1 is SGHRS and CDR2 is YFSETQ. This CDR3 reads CASSAGQGINTEAFF. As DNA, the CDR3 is TGCGCCAGCAGCGCCGGACAGGGGATAAACACTGAAGCTTTCTTT.

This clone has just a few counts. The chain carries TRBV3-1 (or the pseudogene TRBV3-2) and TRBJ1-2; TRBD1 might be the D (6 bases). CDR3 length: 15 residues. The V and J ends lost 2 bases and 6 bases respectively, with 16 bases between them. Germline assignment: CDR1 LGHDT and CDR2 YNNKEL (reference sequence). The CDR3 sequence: CASSQRGQGANGYTF. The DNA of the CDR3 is TGTGCCAGCAGCCAACGGGGACAAGGGGCGAATGGCTACACCTTC.

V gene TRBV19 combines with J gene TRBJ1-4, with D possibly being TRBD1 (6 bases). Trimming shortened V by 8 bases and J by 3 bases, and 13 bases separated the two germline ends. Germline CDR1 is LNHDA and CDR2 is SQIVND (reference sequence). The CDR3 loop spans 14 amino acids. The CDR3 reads CASVGGRANEKLFF. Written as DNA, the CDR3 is TGTGCCAGTGTTGGGGGCAGGGCTAATGAAAAACTGTTTTTT.

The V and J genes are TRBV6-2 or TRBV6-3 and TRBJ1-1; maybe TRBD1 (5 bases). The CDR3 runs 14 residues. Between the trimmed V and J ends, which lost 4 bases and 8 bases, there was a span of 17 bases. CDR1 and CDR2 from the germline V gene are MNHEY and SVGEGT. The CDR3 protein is CASSLGGHGGEAFF. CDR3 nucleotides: TGTGCCAGCAGTTTGGGTGGACATGGGGGGGAAGCTTTCTTT.

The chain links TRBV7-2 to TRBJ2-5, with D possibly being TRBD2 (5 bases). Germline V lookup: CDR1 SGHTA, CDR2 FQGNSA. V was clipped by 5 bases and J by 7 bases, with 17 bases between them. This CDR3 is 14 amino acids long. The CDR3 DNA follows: TGTGCCAGCAGCCCCCTAGCCACCCCCGGGACCCAGTACTTC. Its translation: CASSPLATPGTQYF.

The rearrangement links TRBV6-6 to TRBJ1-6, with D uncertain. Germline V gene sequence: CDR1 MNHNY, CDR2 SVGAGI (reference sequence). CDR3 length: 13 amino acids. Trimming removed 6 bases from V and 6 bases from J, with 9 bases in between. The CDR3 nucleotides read TGTGCCAGCAGCCTAGAGGGTAATTCACCCCTCCACTTT. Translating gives CASSLEGNSPLHF.

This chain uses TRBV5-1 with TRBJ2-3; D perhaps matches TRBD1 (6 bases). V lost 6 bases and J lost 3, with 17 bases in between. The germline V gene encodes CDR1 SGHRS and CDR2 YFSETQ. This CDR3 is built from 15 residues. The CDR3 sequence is CASTTGTPATDTQYF. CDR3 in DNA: TGCGCCAGCACAACCGGGACACCTGCAACAGATACGCAGTATTTT.